This T cell receptor (beta chain) was found in a study of CD8 T cells in ankylosing spondylitis. About this clonotype: Being one base from a much bigger clone, this may be a read error.

Via MiXCR, TCRdb re-called the 5' RACE reads, giving one row per CDR3 protein. The data hold around 140,000 distinct CDR3 sequences, with about an eighth observed a single time. Germline CDR1 MNHNY, CDR2 SVGAGI (reference sequence). This CDR3 has 12 residues. The genes are TRBV6-6 and TRBJ1-2, with D unclear. Input material: blood, either unsorted or a sorted T cell fraction (not recorded which). The source of this sequence is a female donor with ankylosing spondylitis or in good health (not recorded which). DNA for the CDR3: TGTGCCAGCAGTCAGGACGGGTATGGCTACCCCTTC. It is translated as CASSQDGYGYPF.